The rows below give T cell receptor beta chains drawn from one sample of a study of OX40 agonist ivuxolimab in advanced cancers. Using immunoSEQ multiplex PCR, the repertoire was profiled, and TCRdb retains in-frame clones only, with some absent. The table has fewer than 100,000 clones, 85% to 90% seen once. The sequences come from CD4+ or CD8+ T cells sorted from blood, collected in a trial of the OX40 agonist ivuxolimab. The source is an adult with an advanced solid tumor such as melanoma, head and neck, liver or kidney cancer. Both conserved end residues are part of each CDR3. The D gene is left open where the match is weak. The size field is filled for only some rows; it gives once, few, many or a size class.

size	V	J	D	DNA	CDR3
few	TRBV11-2	TRBJ2-7	.	TGTGCCAGCAGCTTAGATTACGAGCAGTACTTC	CASSLDYEQYF
.	TRBV7-8	TRBJ2-7	TRBD2	TGTGCCAGCAGTCCGACAGGCGGACTAGCGGGTGATTACTTC	CASSPTGGLAGDYF
.	TRBV6-6	TRBJ1-1	.	TGTGCCAGCAGCCGGACGAACACTGAAGCTTTCTTT	CASSRTNTEAFF
.	TRBV5-6	TRBJ2-7	TRBD1	TGTGCCAGCAGCTGGACAGGGAACGAGCAGTACTTC	CASSWTGNEQYF
.	TRBV5-4	TRBJ2-4	.	TGTGCCAGCAGAGACCCTTCGGGGGCCAAAAACATTCAGTACTTC	CASRDPSGAKNIQYF
.	TRBV5-4	TRBJ2-1	.	TGTGCCAGCAGCTTGCTCGATGAGCAGTTCTTC	CASSLLDEQFF
.	TRBV15	TRBJ1-1	.	TGTGCCACCAGGGCCCCGGTTAGACGACGCGAAGCTTTCTTT	CATRAPVRRREAFF
few	TRBV6-5	TRBJ2-3	TRBD2	TGTGCCAGCAGTTACAAGGTAGCGGGAGGGGCAGATACGCAGTATTTT	CASSYKVAGGADTQYF
.	TRBV11-2	TRBJ2-1	.	TGTGCCAGCAGCGGGCAGACTCGAACAAGCTCCTACAATGAGCAGTTCTTC	CASSGQTRTSSYNEQFF
.	TRBV2	TRBJ1-1	TRBD1	TGTGCCAACAGGACAGGGAGGACTGAAGCTTTCTTT	CANRTGRTEAFF
.	TRBV7-9	TRBJ1-1	.	TGTGCCAGCAGCTTATTGAACACTGAAGCTTTCTTT	CASSLLNTEAFF
.	TRBV10-2	TRBJ1-1	.	TGCGCCAGCAGTGAGGTCTGGGGGGACGCTGAAGCTTTCTTT	CASSEVWGDAEAFF
.	TRBV18	TRBJ1-1	TRBD1	TGTGCCAGCTCATCGGGACAGACGAACACTGAAGCTTTCTTT	CASSSGQTNTEAFF
once	TRBV19	TRBJ2-1	.	TGTGCCAGTAGTATAGTGTCAGGGTCAGGGTCCTACAATGAGCAGTTCTTC	CASSIVSGSGSYNEQFF
.	TRBV2	TRBJ1-2	.	TGTGCCAGCAGTGAATTCGGAGGGGACTCGAATGGCTACACCTTC	CASSEFGGDSNGYTF
.	TRBV5-1	TRBJ2-1	TRBD2	TGCGCCAGCAGCCCTAGCGGGTCCCCCTCCGGTGAGCAGTTCTTC	CASSPSGSPSGEQFF
.	TRBV6-1	TRBJ1-1	.	TGTGCCAGCAGGGTTTTTACGAACACTGAAGCTTTCTTT	CASRVFTNTEAFF
.	TRBV6-1	TRBJ1-3	TRBD1	TGTGCCAGCAAGGACAGGGTTTCTCGAGGAAACACCATATATTTT	CASKDRVSRGNTIYF
once	TRBV7-9	TRBJ2-7	TRBD2	TGTGCCAGCAGCTCCCCTGGGACTAGCGCAACTTACGAGCAGTACTTC	CASSSPGTSATYEQYF
.	TRBV5-1	TRBJ2-3	.	TGCGCCAGCAGCACCCCTAAGATCCCTTCGATCGGGAAACCCACAGATACGCAGTATTTT	CASSTPKIPSIGKPTDTQYF
.	TRBV28	TRBJ2-5	.	TGTGCCAGCAGCCTTTCCGGGACCTCGCGGGAGACCCAGTACTTC	CASSLSGTSRETQYF
.	TRBV5-6	TRBJ2-1	.	TGTGCCAGCACCCCCACGTCGGGGTACGTCGTTGAGCAGTTCTTC	CASTPTSGYVVEQFF
.	TRBV28	TRBJ1-5	.	TGTGCTACGGGAGGTATCGTTCAGCCCCAGCATTTT	CATGGIVQPQHF
.	TRBV19	TRBJ1-2	.	TGTGCCAGTAGTATGGTTGGGACACCACGTAACTATGGCTACACCTTC	CASSMVGTPRNYGYTF
.	TRBV4-1	TRBJ2-3	.	TGCGCCAGCAGCCAAGGGGTGAGCACAGATACGCAGTATTTT	CASSQGVSTDTQYF
.	TRBV30	TRBJ1-1	TRBD1	TGTGCCTGGAGTCTGGGACAGGGGCGTACTGAAGCTTTCTTT	CAWSLGQGRTEAFF
.	TRBV28	TRBJ2-7	TRBD1	TGTGCCAGCAGTTCCCCCAGGGGGCCTAGCTCCTACGAGCAGTACTTC	CASSSPRGPSSYEQYF
.	TRBV2	TRBJ2-7	TRBD1	TGTGCCAGCAACCCGGGACAGGGGTTGGACGAGCAGTACTTC	CASNPGQGLDEQYF
.	TRBV18	TRBJ2-5	.	TGTGCCAGCTCACCATTGGAGACCCAGTACTTC	CASSPLETQYF
.	TRBV11-2	TRBJ2-7	.	TGTGCCAGCAGCATGACGGCAGGGCTTAGCTCCTACGAGCAGTACTTC	CASSMTAGLSSYEQYF
.	TRBV7-9	TRBJ2-7	.	TGTGCCAGCAGCCCGGGACCCAACTACGAGCAGTACTTC	CASSPGPNYEQYF
.	TRBV10-2	TRBJ2-7	.	TGCGCCAGCAGAGGCAGGCGAACCTACGAGCAGTACTTC	CASRGRRTYEQYF
.	TRBV10-3	TRBJ2-1	.	TGTGCCACCTCGTCCCTAAACAATGAGCAGTTCTTC	CATSSLNNEQFF
few	TRBV19	TRBJ1-5	TRBD1	TGTGCCAGTACGACAGGGGCTCAGCCCCAGCATTTT	CASTTGAQPQHF
.	TRBV27	TRBJ2-7	TRBD1	TGTGCCAGCAGTTCGGGACAGGGGGCCTACGAGCAGTACTTC	CASSSGQGAYEQYF
few	TRBV5-1	TRBJ2-7	.	TGCGCCAGCAGCAGGGGCCAATACTCCTACGAGCAGTACTTC	CASSRGQYSYEQYF
.	TRBV7-3	TRBJ1-2	TRBD1	TGTGCCAGCAGCTTAGAGGACAGGGGGCGCGACTATGGCTACACCTTC	CASSLEDRGRDYGYTF
.	TRBV7-3	TRBJ1-1	TRBD1	TGTGCCAGCAGCTTATCGGGACAGTTAATTAACACTGAAGCTTTCTTT	CASSLSGQLINTEAFF
.	TRBV7-3	TRBJ2-1	TRBD2	TGTGCCAGCAGCTTGGGACTAGCGGGAGAAGCTGAGCAGTTCTTC	CASSLGLAGEAEQFF
few	TRBV7-3	TRBJ1-5	.	TGTTCCCACAGTCAGCCCCAGCATTTT	CSHSQPQHF
.	TRBV23-1	TRBJ1-1	.	TGCGCCAGCCGCCCGCCTGAAGCTTTCTTT	CASRPPEAFF
.	TRBV5-1	TRBJ2-7	.	TGCGCCAGCAGCTTGGGGGTCTGCTACGAGCAGTACTTC	CASSLGVCYEQYF
once	TRBV6-4	TRBJ2-1	TRBD2	TGTGCCAGCAGTTCCGGGATTAGGACTAGCGGGAACAATGAGCAGTTCTTC	CASSSGIRTSGNNEQFF
.	TRBV7-8	TRBJ1-1	.	TGTGCCAGCAGCCCCCGCCGGGGGGCAAACACTGAAGCTTTCTTT	CASSPRRGANTEAFF
.	TRBV2	TRBJ1-5	TRBD1	TGTGCCAGCTGGGGACAGGGGAGCAATCAGCCCCAGCATTTT	CASWGQGSNQPQHF
.	TRBV6-7	TRBJ2-7	.	TGTGCCAGCAGCCCAGGGGTACCCCCCTACGAGCAGTACTTC	CASSPGVPPYEQYF
.	TRBV7-3	TRBJ2-2	.	TGTGCCAGCAGCTTAACGTCGGGGGAGCTGTTTTTT	CASSLTSGELFF
.	TRBV7-9	TRBJ2-2	.	TGTGCCAGCAGCTTGGGACAAGGAGGTGGCACCGGGGAGCTGTTTTTT	CASSLGQGGGTGELFF
.	TRBV19	TRBJ2-1	.	TGTGCCAGTAGTATCGGTGGGAGGGGGAGCAATGAGCAGTTCTTC	CASSIGGRGSNEQFF
.	TRBV6-6	TRBJ1-5	.	TGTGCCAGCAGCCCTAATAGCAATCAGCCCCAGCATTTT	CASSPNSNQPQHF
medium-sized	TRBV19	TRBJ2-1	.	TGTGCCAGTAGTATATACGGGGGGCCCTACAATGAGCAGTTCTTC	CASSIYGGPYNEQFF
.	TRBV5-1	TRBJ2-7	.	TGCGCCAGCAGCTTCCACCGGGACACAAATTGGTTGGTGGAGCAGTACTTC	CASSFHRDTNWLVEQYF
.	TRBV2	TRBJ2-5	.	TGTGCCAGCAGTGGGGGCGGAGGGCAAGAGACCCAGTACTTC	CASSGGGGQETQYF
.	TRBV19	TRBJ1-2	.	TGTGCCAGTAGTATTGAGGGCCATAGTGGCTACACCTTC	CASSIEGHSGYTF
.	TRBV7-8	TRBJ1-4	.	TGTGCCAGCAGCTCGGGGGGGGCAAGGGAAAAACTGTTTTTT	CASSSGGAREKLFF
.	TRBV4-2	TRBJ1-2	.	TGTGCCAGCAGCCAAGAACCTGGACAGTGGGCTAACTATGGCTACACCTTC	CASSQEPGQWANYGYTF
.	TRBV7-9	TRBJ1-4	.	TGTGCCAGCAGCTTAGAAGCAGGACTAGGAGAAAAACTGTTTTTT	CASSLEAGLGEKLFF